Listed below are T cell receptor beta chains from one sample, sequenced in a study of T cell changes during pregnancy in multiple sclerosis. The method was immunoSEQ multiplex PCR; TCRdb's version includes in-frame clones alone and lacks a portion of them. The repertoire has more than 30,000 clones, roughly 89% of them found once; the top ten carry under 0.75%. The material was CD4+ T cells from peripheral blood mononuclear cells, obtained in the third trimester of pregnancy. These receptors all stem from a female donor in good health, enrolled as a control in a pregnancy study. Both conserved end residues are part of each CDR3. The order of the fields is CDR3 DNA, CDR3 protein, clone size, V gene, D gene, CDR3 length, J gene. The D gene is left open where the match is weak. Size values are once, few and many counts, or a class for expanded clones, and some rows have none.

TGTGCCAGCAGTGAAAACGGCGGGAGAGGGACAGATACGCAGTATTTT,CASSENGGRGTDTQYF,.,TRBV6-1,TRBD2,16,TRBJ2-3
TGTGCCAGCAGCCTACTAGCGAACACCGGGGAGCTGTTTTTT,CASSLLANTGELFF,once,TRBV7-6,.,14,TRBJ2-2
TGTGCCAGCGCCGGGACAGGGAGGACTGAAGCTTTCTTT,CASAGTGRTEAFF,once,TRBV6-1,TRBD1,13,TRBJ1-1
TGTGCCAGTAGTTCGCCCCAACGAGGTAATGAAAAACTGTTTTTT,CASSSPQRGNEKLFF,.,TRBV19,.,15,TRBJ1-4
TGTGCCAGCAGCCCGACTAGCGGCCGGGCCTACAATGAGCAGTTCTTC,CASSPTSGRAYNEQFF,.,TRBV2,TRBD2,16,TRBJ2-1
TGTGCCAGCAGCTTAGAACAGGGCCTGACTTTC,CASSLEQGLTF,once,TRBV7-2,.,11,TRBJ2-6
TGTGCCAGCAGCGTAGGGGGACTAGCGCACACCCAGTACTTC,CASSVGGLAHTQYF,.,TRBV9,TRBD2,14,TRBJ2-5
TGCAGCGTTGGAGGGCAGTTCTTC,CSVGGQFF,.,TRBV29-1,.,8,TRBJ2-1
TGTGCCAGCAGCTTAAATCCAGTTATGAACACTGAAGCTTTCTTT,CASSLNPVMNTEAFF,.,TRBV7-2,.,15,TRBJ1-1
TGTGCCAGCAGCCCGGGACAGGGGCGCAATGAGCAGTTCTTC,CASSPGQGRNEQFF,.,TRBV5-6,TRBD1,14,TRBJ2-1
TGTGCCAGTAGTGGGGGACAGGGCCACGAGCAGTACTTC,CASSGGQGHEQYF,once,TRBV19,TRBD1,13,TRBJ2-7
TGCGCCAGCAGCCAAGAAGGGCAGGGAGGGAACGAGCAGTACTTC,CASSQEGQGGNEQYF,.,TRBV4-1,TRBD2,15,TRBJ2-7
TGTGCCAGTAGTATTCTAGCGGAGCTCATGAACACTGAAGCTTTCTTT,CASSILAELMNTEAFF,.,TRBV19,.,16,TRBJ1-1
TGTGCCAGCAGTTACTCCGGGATCAGCTCCTACGAGCAGTACTTC,CASSYSGISSYEQYF,.,TRBV6-6,.,15,TRBJ2-7
TGTGCCAGTAGCCGGACAGGGGACGAGCAGTACTTC,CASSRTGDEQYF,.,TRBV19,TRBD1,12,TRBJ2-7
TGTGCCAGCACCCCCAATTCAGGGGGGCCCTACGAGCAGTACTTC,CASTPNSGGPYEQYF,few,TRBV6-5,.,15,TRBJ2-7
TGTGCCAGCAGCTTAGCGGCCGGGTCAACGAACACTGAAGCTTTCTTT,CASSLAAGSTNTEAFF,.,TRBV11-2,.,16,TRBJ1-1
TGTGCCAGCAGTCTGGGGGACAGAAGCTCTGGGGCCAACGTCCTGACTTTC,CASSLGDRSSGANVLTF,.,TRBV27,TRBD1,17,TRBJ2-6
TGTGCCAGCAGCTTAAATCTTTACGAGCAGTACTTC,CASSLNLYEQYF,.,TRBV11-1,.,12,TRBJ2-7
TGTGCCAGCAGCTTGGGACAGTCCTATGGCTACACCTTC,CASSLGQSYGYTF,.,TRBV5-6,.,13,TRBJ1-2
TGTGCCAGCAGTTACCGGGGCCGGGGGGACACTGAAGCTTTCTTT,CASSYRGRGDTEAFF,.,TRBV6-6,.,15,TRBJ1-1
TGTGCCAGCAGCGCCCCCCCGGGACAGTACTACGAGCAGTACTTC,CASSAPPGQYYEQYF,.,TRBV7-8,TRBD1,15,TRBJ2-7
TGTGCCAGCAGCCAAGATTTGGGGGCGTTGGGAAACACCATATATTTT,CASSQDLGALGNTIYF,.,TRBV4-2,.,16,TRBJ1-3
TGCGCCAGCAGCCAAGATAGGGTAGCGGGAGCTCAGGGGCAGTTCTTC,CASSQDRVAGAQGQFF,.,TRBV4-1,TRBD2,16,TRBJ2-1
TGTGCCAGCAGCCCGACTAGCGGGAGGGACAATGAGCAGTTCTTC,CASSPTSGRDNEQFF,.,TRBV7-2,TRBD2,15,TRBJ2-1
TGCGCCAGCAGTGATACGAGTCAGCCCCAGCATTTT,CASSDTSQPQHF,few,TRBV10-1,.,12,TRBJ1-5
TGCAGCGTTCCCCAGCGGGGATCCACAGATACGCAGTATTTT,CSVPQRGSTDTQYF,.,TRBV29-1,TRBD2,14,TRBJ2-3
TGCGCCAGCAGTGAGACTAGCGGGGGGACCCCAAGCACAGATACGCAGTATTTT,CASSETSGGTPSTDTQYF,.,TRBV10-2,TRBD2,18,TRBJ2-3
TGTGCCAGCAGTTCGGGACTAGCGACCTCCAATGAGCAGTTCTTC,CASSSGLATSNEQFF,.,TRBV6-5,TRBD2,15,TRBJ2-1
TGCGCCAGCAGCCTCACAGGGGGTACTGAAGCTTTCTTT,CASSLTGGTEAFF,.,TRBV4-1,TRBD1,13,TRBJ1-1
TGTGCCAGCAGTGAGAGCGGGGGGGATAATGAGCAGTTCTTC,CASSESGGDNEQFF,.,TRBV2,TRBD2,14,TRBJ2-1
TGTGCCACCAGCTTGGGATGGGAGCCCGGGGAGCTGTTTTTT,CATSLGWEPGELFF,.,TRBV15,.,14,TRBJ2-2
TGTGCCTGGGGGTCGGACAGGGCTTTTACCGGGGAGCTGTTTTTT,CAWGSDRAFTGELFF,.,TRBV30,TRBD1,15,TRBJ2-2
TGTGCCAGCAGCGTATCAGGGGGCATGACCTACGAGCAGTACTTC,CASSVSGGMTYEQYF,.,TRBV7-8,TRBD1,15,TRBJ2-7
TGTGCCAGCAGTCAGACAGGGTTGAACACTGAAGCTTTCTTT,CASSQTGLNTEAFF,few,TRBV9,TRBD1,14,TRBJ1-1
TGTGCCAGCAGTTTCCCGGGACAGGGAGATCAGCCCCAGCATTTT,CASSFPGQGDQPQHF,.,TRBV28,TRBD1,15,TRBJ1-5
TGTGCCAGCAGTGCCGGGACCGGGAGCGGGGAGCTGTTTTTT,CASSAGTGSGELFF,.,TRBV2,.,14,TRBJ2-2
TGTGCCAGCTCACCACGAATCCAGGCTTCAGGAAACACCATATATTTT,CASSPRIQASGNTIYF,.,TRBV18,.,16,TRBJ1-3
TGTGCCAGCAGCGTATCCGGCCAAGAGACCCAGTACTTC,CASSVSGQETQYF,.,TRBV9,.,13,TRBJ2-5
TGTGCCAGCAGTGAATGGGGGCCTAGCACAGATACGCAGTATTTT,CASSEWGPSTDTQYF,.,TRBV25-1,.,15,TRBJ2-3
TGCGCCAGCAGCCAAGAGCTACGGACCAGGGGCTCTGGGGCCAACGTCCTGACTTTC,CASSQELRTRGSGANVLTF,.,TRBV4-3,.,19,TRBJ2-6
TGTGCCAGCAGCTTAACAGCCCCCTATGGCTACACCTTC,CASSLTAPYGYTF,.,TRBV11-3,.,13,TRBJ1-2
TGTGCCTGGAGTGTACGCAACAGGGTCCGTGGCTACACCTTC,CAWSVRNRVRGYTF,.,TRBV30,.,14,TRBJ1-2
TGTGCCAGCAGTGGACTAGCGGGAGGGCGATACAATGAGCAGTTCTTC,CASSGLAGGRYNEQFF,.,TRBV2,TRBD2,16,TRBJ2-1